Detailed here is one T cell receptor beta chain. There is no known antigen for this receptor. Per-nucleotide qualities are absent, and no much larger clonotype sits a single base away. Using the deep immunoSEQ assay, TCR CDR3 regions were amplified from genomic DNA by multiplex PCR. Extracted genomic DNA from each cell subset was distributed evenly across all wells of several immunoSEQ 96-well plates, and each plate was treated as a replicate. For sorted subsets, around 200 ng genomic DNA, equal to 30,000 to 35,000 T cell genomes, was loaded into each replicate PCR. The purified libraries were quantified using a Qubit 3.0 fluorometer, sized with a Bioanalyzer 2100, and then quantified again using the KAPA Library Quantification kit. Each immunoSEQ 96-well plate was sequenced on its own single-read 150-cycle Illumina NextSeq 550 flow cell. The study's processing was this. Because the immunoSEQ output included only junctional sequences and no quality scores, the filtering could not be the same as the filtering used for full-length reads. To assign V/J genes and CDR3, sequences were annotated using PyIR, a Python wrapper for IgBLAST v1.9, with IMGT germline references. Reads were filtered out if the reads had weak V/J assignments (E-value above 1e-6), no CDR3, stop codons, out-of-frame junctions, or ambiguous translated residues. V3J clonotypes were defined by identical inferred V gene, J gene, and CDR3 amino acid sequence. Percentage overlap between repertoires was calculated by dividing the number of shared unique clonotypes by the size of the smaller repertoire. Three approaches were used to assess repertoire richness: RTK rarefaction, the Chao1 estimator, and Recon v2.1 estimates of unobserved clonotypes. Generation probabilities were computed with OLGA for all TCRbeta clonotypes obtained by the gDNA method from several donors. TCRdb mirrors the immuneACCESS table, restricted to in-frame sequences. Some clones are absent from its copies; in checked studies, under half trace to an unresolved V gene, and the reason for the others is unknown. That table is the source of V, J and clone size, and D and trimming were worked out from the DNA. This sample gives some 2,000,000 clones in total; around 95% of them show up just once. Roughly 0.13% of the sample rests with the top ten.

The data are from a study of shared clonotypes between healthy human individuals (TCRdb year 2020). About the investigation overall: A couple of women and a few men aged 18 to 49 years were included in the cohort. Per donor, three plates each were used for CD4 naive and CD4 memory, two for CD8 naive, and one for CD8 memory. To estimate repertoire size and how much clonotypes are shared between individuals, the study performed deep sequencing of blood TCR repertoires from roughly five healthy adults. Different laboratories and diverse techniques were used to prepare libraries and sequence TCR repertoires, to increase sequencing depth and limit assay-specific biases. Per donor, leukapheresis produced somewhere between about 0.94 and 10 billion PBMCs.

Taken from the germline V gene (reference sequence), the CDR1 and CDR2 loops are SGHNT and YYREEE. Trimming takes 4 bases from V and 7 bases from J, and the germline ends sit 24 bases apart. Inclusive of the bounding cysteine and phenylalanine, the CDR3 is 18 residues long. This entry keeps only the CDR3 DNA: 54 bases, framed from base 1. The donors were healthy, HIV-negative adults who had no recently reported acute infections or vaccinations. Every donor was a Caucasian adult residing in Nashville, Tennessee, USA. Magnetic negative selection was used to enrich CD4+ T cells, after which naive cells were positively selected on CD45RA and the negative fraction became the memory subset. Blood was collected by leukapheresis, and PBMCs were isolated by Ficoll-Histopaque density gradient centrifugation and then cryopreserved in liquid nitrogen vapor phase. Purity and quantity of every magnetically sorted T cell population were checked by analytical flow cytometry. Each sorted fraction had its genomic DNA isolated and then quantified by UV absorbance on a Nanodrop 2000c.

The study at large found these results: Compared with non-shared clonotypes, the clonotypes found in all four sorted-subset donors had higher generation probabilities. Based on pairwise subsampling, the degree of clonotype sharing among donors was expected to be affected by sequencing depth. Larger estimated clonotype richness was generally found for naive subsets than for memory subsets. Even with the large sequencing depth, rarefaction of the sorted-subset datasets indicated that sequencing was incomplete. Because the study included only a small number of donors, the genetic and exposure-history diversity represented was limited. Sampling was restricted to blood, and TCR repertoires in tissues likely differ from the TCR repertoires found in blood. When several donors were compared, the shared fraction of clonotypes was about 5% for naive CD4, about 4% for naive CD8, about 2.4% for memory CD4, and 0.4% for memory CD8.

The chain uses TRBV5-4 and TRBJ1-6; D gene: possibly TRBD1, on 5 matching bases. This TCR derives from a man aged 18-30 years in good health. The sequencing sample was made of naive CD4+ T cells sorted from blood. According to the study, the label for this sample's cell subset or site signals: CD45RA+ positively selected. Here is the DNA: TGTGCCAGCAGCGCCCTTGGGGGTGGGGACTCCCTGAATTCACCCCTCCACTTT. This is translated as CASSALGGGDSLNSPLHF.